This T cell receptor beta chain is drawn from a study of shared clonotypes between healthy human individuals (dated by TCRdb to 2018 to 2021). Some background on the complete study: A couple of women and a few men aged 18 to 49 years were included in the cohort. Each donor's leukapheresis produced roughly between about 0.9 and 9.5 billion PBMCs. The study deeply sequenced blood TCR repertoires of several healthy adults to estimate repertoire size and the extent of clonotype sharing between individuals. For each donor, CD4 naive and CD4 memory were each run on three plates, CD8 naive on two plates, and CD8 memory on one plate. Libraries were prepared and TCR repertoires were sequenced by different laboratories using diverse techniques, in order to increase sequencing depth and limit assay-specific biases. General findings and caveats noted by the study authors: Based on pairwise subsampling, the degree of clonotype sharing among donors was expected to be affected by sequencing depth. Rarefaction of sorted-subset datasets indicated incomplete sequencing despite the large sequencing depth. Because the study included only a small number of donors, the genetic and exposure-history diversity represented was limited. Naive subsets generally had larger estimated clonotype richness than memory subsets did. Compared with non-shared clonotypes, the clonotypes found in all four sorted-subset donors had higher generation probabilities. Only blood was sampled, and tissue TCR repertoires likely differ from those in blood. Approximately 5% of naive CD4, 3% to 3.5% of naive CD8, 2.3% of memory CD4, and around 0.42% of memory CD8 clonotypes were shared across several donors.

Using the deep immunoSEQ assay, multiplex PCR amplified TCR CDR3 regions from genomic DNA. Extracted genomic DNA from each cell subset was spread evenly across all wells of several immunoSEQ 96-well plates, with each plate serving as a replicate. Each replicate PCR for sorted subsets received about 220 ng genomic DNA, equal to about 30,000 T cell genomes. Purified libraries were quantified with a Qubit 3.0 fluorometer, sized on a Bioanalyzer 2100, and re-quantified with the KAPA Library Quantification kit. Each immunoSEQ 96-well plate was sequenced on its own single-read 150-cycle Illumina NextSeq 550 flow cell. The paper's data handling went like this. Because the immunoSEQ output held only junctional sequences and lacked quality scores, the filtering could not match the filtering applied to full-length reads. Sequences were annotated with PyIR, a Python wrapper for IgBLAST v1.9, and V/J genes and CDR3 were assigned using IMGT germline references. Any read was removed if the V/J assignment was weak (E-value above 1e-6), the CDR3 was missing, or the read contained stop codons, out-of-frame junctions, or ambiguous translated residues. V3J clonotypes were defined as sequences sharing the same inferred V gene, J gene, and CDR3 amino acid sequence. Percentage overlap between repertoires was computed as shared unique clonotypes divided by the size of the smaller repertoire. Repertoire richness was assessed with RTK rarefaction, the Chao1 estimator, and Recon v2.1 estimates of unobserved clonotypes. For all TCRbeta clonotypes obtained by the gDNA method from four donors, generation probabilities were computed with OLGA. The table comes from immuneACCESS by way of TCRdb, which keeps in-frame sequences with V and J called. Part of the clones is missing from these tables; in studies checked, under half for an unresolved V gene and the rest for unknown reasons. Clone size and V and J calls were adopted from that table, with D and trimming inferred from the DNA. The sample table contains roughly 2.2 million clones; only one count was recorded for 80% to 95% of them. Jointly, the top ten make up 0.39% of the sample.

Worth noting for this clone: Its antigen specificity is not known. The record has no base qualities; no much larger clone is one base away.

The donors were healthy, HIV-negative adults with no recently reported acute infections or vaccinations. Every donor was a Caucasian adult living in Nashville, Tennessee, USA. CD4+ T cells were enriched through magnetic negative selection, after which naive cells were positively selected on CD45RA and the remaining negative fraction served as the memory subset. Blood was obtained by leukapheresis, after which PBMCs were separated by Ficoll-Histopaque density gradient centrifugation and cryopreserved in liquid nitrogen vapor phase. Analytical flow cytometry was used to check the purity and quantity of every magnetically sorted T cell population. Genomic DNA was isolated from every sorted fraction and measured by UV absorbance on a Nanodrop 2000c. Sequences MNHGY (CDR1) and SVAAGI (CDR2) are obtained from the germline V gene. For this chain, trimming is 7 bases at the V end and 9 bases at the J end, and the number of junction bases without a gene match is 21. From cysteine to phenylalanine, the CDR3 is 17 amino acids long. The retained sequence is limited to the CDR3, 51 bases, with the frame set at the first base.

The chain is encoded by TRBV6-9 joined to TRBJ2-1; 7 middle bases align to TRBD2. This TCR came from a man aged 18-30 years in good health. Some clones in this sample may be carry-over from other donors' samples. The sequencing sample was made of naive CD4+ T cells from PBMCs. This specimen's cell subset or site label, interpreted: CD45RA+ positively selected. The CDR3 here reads CASINNPIAGRPPEQFF. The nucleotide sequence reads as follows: TGTGCCAGCATTAACAACCCCATAGCGGGCCGCCCCCCTGAGCAGTTCTTC.